This TCR beta chain emerged from a study of follicular helper T cells after annual influenza vaccination. About the study: Across the 2013-2014, 2014-2015 and 2015-2016 vaccination seasons, some subjects were resampled.

Time point in this sample: 2015-2016 season, 7 days after influenza vaccination. Community-dwelling subjects without influenza vaccination in the prior 6 months were enrolled. The study, taken as a whole, reports: Recurrent ICOS+CD38+ cTfh clonotypes included tetramer and AIM influenza-specific ones.

The V gene end was trimmed by 3 bases and the J gene end by 7 bases; junction bases not matched to a gene: 9. Germline V gene lookup returns CDR1 SGHTA and CDR2 FQGNSA. This CDR3 has 16 residues. Of note for this clone: Its target is not known. This CDR3 is also generated by other DNA sequences in the sample.

TCRB sequencing was done at Survey resolution level. Only in-frame clones appear in the TCRdb table, and some are missing; sequencing was by immunoSEQ multiplex PCR. The profile covers more than 6,500 clones, with 75% to 90% appearing a single time and approximately 0.54% taken by the ten largest. The material sequenced was CXCR5- memory CD4+ T cells sorted from blood, taken 7 days after influenza vaccination. V and J are TRBV7-2 and TRBJ1-2; 12 bases map to TRBD1. The receptor's source is an adult who received the influenza vaccine. CDR3: CASSLRGRDRGLGYTF. DNA for the CDR3: TGTGCCAGCAGCTTGAGAGGAAGGGACAGGGGGCTTGGCTACACCTTC.